Listed below are T cell receptor beta chains from one sample, sequenced in a study of blood T cell repertoires in COVID-19. Sequencing used immunoSEQ multiplex PCR; TCRdb keeps in-frame clones, though not all of them. The data contain around 29,000 clones, roughly 88% of them singletons. The material sequenced was peripheral blood. Receptors were obtained from a woman of 80 years or more with COVID-19, enrolled during active disease. Both conserved end residues are trimmed from each CDR3.

V gene: TRBV6-1; J gene: TRBJ2-2; CDR3 length: 14; CDR3 protein: ASSELAGRRTGELF
V gene: TRBV3-1/TRBV3-2; J gene: TRBJ2-3; CDR3 length: 13; CDR3 protein: ASSQVRQDTDTQY
V gene: TRBV30; J gene: TRBJ2-7; CDR3 length: 14; CDR3 protein: AWSNRAGTGSYEQY
V gene: TRBV5-1; J gene: TRBJ2-1; CDR3 length: 15; CDR3 protein: ASSLGRGASSYNEQF
V gene: TRBV27; J gene: TRBJ2-1; CDR3 length: 14; CDR3 protein: ASSTRLAGGLGEQF
V gene: TRBV7-9; J gene: TRBJ2-5; CDR3 length: 9; CDR3 protein: ASSSRETQY
V gene: TRBV11-2; J gene: TRBJ2-7; CDR3 length: 11; CDR3 protein: ASSAGQGGEQY
V gene: TRBV5-1; J gene: TRBJ2-1; CDR3 length: 13; CDR3 protein: ASSLARGSYNEQF
V gene: TRBV18; J gene: TRBJ2-1; CDR3 length: 12; CDR3 protein: ASSPPERGNEQF
V gene: TRBV11-3; J gene: TRBJ2-2; CDR3 length: 14; CDR3 protein: ASSYDRLANTGELF
V gene: TRBV28; J gene: TRBJ1-3; CDR3 length: 12; CDR3 protein: ASSLPLSGNTIY
V gene: TRBV5-1; J gene: TRBJ2-5; CDR3 length: 14; CDR3 protein: ASSLDASGGRETQY
V gene: TRBV6-5; J gene: TRBJ1-1; CDR3 length: 11; CDR3 protein: ASTTQGATEAF
V gene: TRBV7-9; J gene: TRBJ1-1; CDR3 length: 12; CDR3 protein: ASSLLQGVTEAF
V gene: TRBV5-6; J gene: TRBJ1-2; CDR3 length: 12; CDR3 protein: ASSLWGGKISYT
V gene: TRBV7-9; J gene: TRBJ2-6; CDR3 length: 14; CDR3 protein: ASSSLGGSGANVLT
V gene: TRBV6-5; J gene: TRBJ1-1; CDR3 length: 14; CDR3 protein: ASSSRDRAPLTEAF
V gene: TRBV9; J gene: TRBJ2-7; CDR3 length: 11; CDR3 protein: ASSGDRSYEQY
V gene: TRBV5-1; J gene: TRBJ1-3; CDR3 length: 13; CDR3 protein: ASSLVPLSGNTIY
V gene: TRBV5-4; J gene: TRBJ2-3; CDR3 length: 11; CDR3 protein: ASSSTSTDTQY
V gene: TRBV5-1; J gene: TRBJ1-6; CDR3 length: 11; CDR3 protein: ASSLVENSPLH
V gene: TRBV20-1; J gene: TRBJ2-2; CDR3 length: 9; CDR3 protein: SAKRTGELF
V gene: TRBV7-6; J gene: TRBJ2-3; CDR3 length: 13; CDR3 protein: ASSLARGGTDTQY
V gene: TRBV7-9; J gene: TRBJ2-7; CDR3 length: 13; CDR3 protein: ASSLGGQGADEQY
V gene: TRBV30; J gene: TRBJ1-5; CDR3 length: 13; CDR3 protein: AWSVGRVKYQPQH
V gene: TRBV10-2; J gene: TRBJ1-2; CDR3 length: 9; CDR3 protein: ASTGGYGYT
V gene: TRBV10-3; J gene: TRBJ1-2; CDR3 length: 14; CDR3 protein: AISESPGGQDYGYT
V gene: TRBV3-1/TRBV3-2; J gene: TRBJ1-1; CDR3 length: 12; CDR3 protein: ASSQDQDRGRTF
V gene: TRBV3-1/TRBV3-2; J gene: TRBJ1-2; CDR3 length: 11; CDR3 protein: ASSRQGAEGYT
V gene: TRBV5-1; J gene: TRBJ1-1; CDR3 length: 12; CDR3 protein: ASSSEGARTEAF